This TCR beta chain was obtained from a study of shared clonotypes between healthy human individuals. V was trimmed by 3 bases and J by 9 bases, leaving 18 bases between them. Germline CDR1 reads MRHNA; CDR2 reads SNTAGT. The length of the CDR3 is 15 residues. Deep-level assay runs were performed. Ten immunoSEQ deep assay plates were used to sequence unsorted PBMC DNA. This table comes from immunoSEQ multiplex PCR, and its TCRdb copy is limited to in-frame clones, with some not included. The sample includes fewer than 650,000 clones, about 82% of them seen just once. Overall study results and limits: Deeper or shallower sequencing was expected to change how clonotypes are shared among donors.

On this clone: Its antigen is unknown. This may be a read error: a much more frequent sequence differs by one nucleotide.

This rearrangement joins TRBV6-4 to TRBJ2-1; D is perhaps TRBD1 (5 bases). The sample comprised PBMCs. The TCR was taken from a woman in her thirties or forties in good health. Some clones in this sample may be carry-over from other donors' samples. CDR3 in amino acids: CASSDRLDKPTEQFF. CDR3 sequence (DNA): TGTGCCAGCAGTGATCGGTTGGACAAGCCTACTGAGCAGTTCTTC.